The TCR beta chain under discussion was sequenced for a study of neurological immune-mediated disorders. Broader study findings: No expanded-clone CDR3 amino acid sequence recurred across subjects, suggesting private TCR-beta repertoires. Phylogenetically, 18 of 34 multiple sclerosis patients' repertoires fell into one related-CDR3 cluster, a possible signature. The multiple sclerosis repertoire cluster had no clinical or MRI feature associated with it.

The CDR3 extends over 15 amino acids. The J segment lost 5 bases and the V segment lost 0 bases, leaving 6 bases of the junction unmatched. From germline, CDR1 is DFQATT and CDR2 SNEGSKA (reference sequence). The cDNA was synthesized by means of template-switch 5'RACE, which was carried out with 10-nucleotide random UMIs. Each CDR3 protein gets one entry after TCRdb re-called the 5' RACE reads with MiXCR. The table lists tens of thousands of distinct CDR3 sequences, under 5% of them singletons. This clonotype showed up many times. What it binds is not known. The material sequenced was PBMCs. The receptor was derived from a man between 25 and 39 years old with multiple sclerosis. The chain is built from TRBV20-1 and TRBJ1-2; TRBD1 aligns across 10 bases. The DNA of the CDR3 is TGCAGTGCTAGAGATCAGGACAGGGGGTCTTATGGCTACACCTTC. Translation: CSARDQDRGSYGYTF.